The subject of this entry is one T cell receptor beta chain. TCRdb reprocessed the RT-PCR reads via MiXCR and lists one record per CDR3 protein. The sample includes 15,000 to 20,000 distinct CDR3 sequences, around a quarter of them seen just once. The data stem from a study of patients and donors after allogeneic stem cell transplantation. V trimming: 6 bases; J trimming: 0 bases; junction bases outside the gene matches: 4. This CDR3 comprises 15 residues. Germline V gene lookup returns CDR1 DFQATT and CDR2 SNEGSKA (reference sequence). V usage is TRBV20-1 and J usage is TRBJ1-4; 10 positions agree with TRBD1. The material sequenced was blood, either unsorted or a sorted T cell fraction (not recorded which). The clonotype originates from a human donor who was either an allogeneic HSCT recipient or a stem cell or donor lymphocyte infusion donor (not recorded which). It is not recorded whose cells these are; they may come from a transplant donor. The CDR3 nucleotides are TGCAGTGCCCCGGGACAGGGGCCAACTAATGAAAAACTGTTTTTT. This gives the protein CSAPGQGPTNEKLFF.